Shown below are 19 T cell receptor beta chains from a single sample sequenced in a study of blood T cells in healthy people across ages (dated by TCRdb to 2015 to 2017). The library was made by 5' RACE. The sequencing machine was an Illumina HiSeq 2500. A second PCR of about 6 to 12 cycles was run with a J-beta primer mix and a sample-barcoded 5' primer. The public reads were reanalyzed by TCRdb: fastp trimming at Q25, MiXCR alignment, in-frame beta chains only. Here each entry gathers all rows of one CDR3 protein and keeps the most common genes and DNA. A total of approximately 1.5 million distinct CDR3 sequences appear in this sample, under 55% of them only once. Clones ranked in the top ten supply over 3.5% of the sample. Sequenced input: blood. Receptors were obtained from a woman younger than 35 in good health.

As to this clonotype: A read error may account for a junction end that differs from germline. The rearrangement joins TRBV29-1 to TRBJ1-5, with no clear D. The CDR3 totals 12 residues. Germline lookup yields CDR1 SQVTM and CDR2 ANQGSEA. The CDR3 here is CIVGDTYQPQHF. CDR3 DNA sequence: TGCATCGTTGGCGACACATATCAGCCCCAGCATTTT.

The rearrangement joins TRBV29-1 to TRBJ2-4; 9 nucleotides agree with TRBD1. The J call may be wrong; the DNA end is better matched by TRBJ2-7. The CDR3 covers 11 residues. CDR1 is SQVTM, CDR2 ANQGSEA, per germline. The CDR3 region is CSVRTGDEQYF. The DNA of the CDR3 is TGCAGCGTTCGGACAGGGGACGAGCAGTACTTC.

The genes are TRBV27 and TRBJ2-7; tentative D call: TRBD1 (6 bases). This CDR3 comprises 11 residues. V lost 5 bases to trimming and J lost 7 bases, with 9 bases between them. The germline V gene encodes CDR1 MNHEY and CDR2 SMNVEV (reference sequence). The CDR3 loop reads CASSTTGEQYF. The CDR3 coding sequence is TGTGCCAGCAGTACTACAGGGGAGCAGTACTTC.

This clonotype has more than one count but fewer than ten. V usage is TRBV7-2 and J usage is TRBJ2-1; 8 positions agree with TRBD2. Germline assignment: CDR1 SGHTA and CDR2 FQGNSA. The CDR3 consists of 18 residues. V shed 2 bases, J shed 3 bases, and the junction held 12 bases outside the gene matches. The CDR3 DNA sequence: TGTGCCAGCAGCTTAATGTCTAGCGGGCGTACATACTACAATGAGCAGTTCTTC. Residues: CASSLMSSGRTYYNEQFF.

J is TRBJ2-7 and V is TRBV10-3, with 10 bases lining up with TRBD2. This CDR3 has 15 residues. The V gene end was trimmed by 2 bases and the J gene end by 2 bases; junction bases not matched to a gene: 3. Germline loops: CDR1 ENHRY, CDR2 SYGVKD. CDR3: CAISEGLAGAYEQYF. The CDR3 DNA reads as TGTGCCATCAGTGAGGGGCTAGCGGGGGCCTACGAGCAGTACTTC.

The chain employs TRBV30 and TRBJ2-3; D uncertain. Trimming took 2 bases from V and 4 from J, leaving 7 bases between them. Germline V CDR1 and CDR2: GTSNPN, SVGIG (reference sequence). The CDR3 has 12 residues. CDR3 residues: CAWSLPADTQYF. The CDR3 DNA reads as TGTGCCTGGAGTCTCCCCGCAGATACGCAGTATTTT.

The CDR3 loop is CASSPLKTETQYF. CDR3 bases: TGTGCCAGCAGCCCCCTAAAAACGGAGACCCAGTACTTC. The chain recombines TRBV7-2 with TRBJ2-5; D is ambiguous. The CDR3 is 13 amino acids. Germline CDR1 is SGHTA and CDR2 is FQGNSA. V was pared by 5 bases and J by 5 bases, with 12 bases between.

V and J are TRBV6-5 and TRBJ1-4, with TRBD1 as a possible D gene (5 bases). V was clipped by 7 bases and J by 5 bases, with 14 bases between them. Germline lookup yields CDR1 MNHEY and CDR2 SVGAGI. The CDR3 has 14 residues. CDR3 region: CASKGAWGNEKLFF. DNA for the CDR3: TGTGCCAGCAAAGGGGCCTGGGGAAATGAAAAACTGTTTTTT.

The chain recombines TRBV20-1 with TRBJ2-7; 11 bases map to TRBD2. V was pared by 0 bases and J by 4 bases, with 5 bases of the junction left unmatched. CDR1 is DFQATT, CDR2 SNEGSKA, per germline (reference sequence). The CDR3 has 15 residues. The CDR3 DNA reads TGCAGTGCTAGAGATGAGACTAGCGGGGATTACGAGCAGTACTTC. Translating it yields CSARDETSGDYEQYF.

This clonotype turned up a few times. The chain joins TRBV20-1 to TRBJ1-1, with TRBD1 as a possible D gene (6 bases). Germline CDR1 DFQATT, CDR2 SNEGSKA (reference sequence). The CDR3 has 12 amino acids. Trimming took off 7 bases at V and 7 bases at J, with 16 bases between the two ends. The CDR3 spells CSVLPRTVEAFF. In DNA form, the CDR3 reads TGCAGTGTTCTACCAAGGACAGTTGAAGCTTTCTTT.

This clonotype was seen only a few times. The V call is TRBV25-1, the J call TRBJ2-7, with 10 bases matching TRBD2. There are 17 residues in the CDR3. V lost 6 bases, J lost 3 bases, and 14 bases stayed unmatched. Germline V gene data show CDR1 as MGHDK and CDR2 as SYGVNS. CDR3 sequence (DNA): TGTGCCAGCAGCCCGCTGGGTAGCGGGAGGCAAAACTACGAGCAGTACTTC. It encodes CASSPLGSGRQNYEQYF.

This clonotype was detected only a few times. This sequence joins TRBV10-2 and TRBJ2-5; 8 bases line up with TRBD2. This CDR3 is 15 amino acids long. The V segment lost 6 bases and the J segment 2 bases; nucleotides outside the gene matches: 8. From germline, CDR1 is WSHSY and CDR2 SAAADI. In DNA form, the CDR3 reads TGCGCCAGCAGGCTCACTAGCGGAATACAAGAGACCCAGTACTTC. Residues: CASRLTSGIQETQYF.

The chain recombines TRBV20-1 with TRBJ2-7; D is perhaps TRBD2 (5 bases). The ends were cut back, 3 bases at V and 6 bases at J, with 9 bases in the middle. The CDR3 consists of 11 residues. Germline lookup yields CDR1 DFQATT and CDR2 SNEGSKA (reference sequence). The CDR3 spells CSARETIEQYF. The CDR3 nucleotides read TGCAGTGCTAGGGAGACTATCGAGCAGTACTTC.

This clonotype was seen more than once but under ten times. CDR3 amino acids: CASSAATGPVDTGELFF. The CDR3 bases are TGTGCCAGCAGCGCGGCGACAGGACCCGTTGACACCGGGGAGCTGTTTTTT. This chain uses TRBV9 with TRBJ2-2; D is possibly TRBD1 (6 bases). The CDR3 has 17 residues. V lost 3 bases to trimming and J lost 3 bases, with 18 bases between them. Germline V gives CDR1 SGDLS, CDR2 YYNGEE.

The chain employs TRBV20-1 and TRBJ2-7; D possibly corresponds to TRBD2 (5 bases). V was clipped by 1 base and J by 7 bases, with 23 bases between them. CDR3 length equals 16 residues. CDR1 and CDR2 (germline): DFQATT, SNEGSKA (reference sequence). The CDR3 is CSARVSGGPDYNEQYF. Written as DNA, the CDR3 is TGCAGTGCTAGAGTTTCAGGAGGCCCTGACTACAATGAGCAGTACTTC.

V gene TRBV4-3 combines with J gene TRBJ2-7; D not certain. TRBJ2-5 matches the DNA end more closely, so the J call is doubtful. Germline lookup yields CDR1 LGHNA and CDR2 YSLEER. The CDR3 extends over 15 amino acids. The CDR3 DNA reads as TGCGCCAGCAGCCAAGATCGGAGCGAGACCGGGACCCAGTACTTC. As protein: CASSQDRSETGTQYF.

This clonotype was observed once. A read error may explain this, as a much larger clone is one base away. The chain links TRBV6-2 or TRBV6-3 to TRBJ2-3, with D perhaps TRBD1 or TRBD2 (6 bases each). This CDR3 is 14 amino acids long. CDR1 is MNHEY and CDR2 is SVGEGT in the germline V gene. This CDR3 reads CAGSWGASTDTQYF. CDR3 nucleotides: TGTGCCGGCAGTTGGGGGGCTAGCACAGATACGCAGTATTTT.

This clonotype has more than one count but fewer than ten. The chain couples TRBV20-1 to TRBJ1-2, with D possibly being TRBD1 (5 bases). The CDR3 sequence is 12 residues long. The ends were cut back, 5 bases at V and 4 bases at J, with 11 bases in the middle. CDR1 and CDR2 (germline): DFQATT, SNEGSKA (reference sequence). The CDR3 region is CSAPGQGYGYTF. The DNA for the CDR3 is TGCAGTGCTCCGGGCCAGGGCTATGGCTACACCTTC.

DNA for the CDR3: TGCAGTGCCTATAGCGGGGGGGGGTATGAGCAGTTCTTC. It encodes CSAYSGGGYEQFF. V and J are TRBV20-1 and TRBJ2-1; 11 bases are shared with TRBD2. Looked up from germline, CDR1 is DFQATT and CDR2 is SNEGSKA (reference sequence). CDR3 size: 13 residues. Unmatched junction bases numbered 6, after V lost 6 bases and J lost 8 bases.